This T cell receptor beta chain emerged from a study of blood T cell repertoires in COVID-19. In the original workflow: Reference gene primer amplification gave nucleated cell count estimates. Profiling relied on immunoSEQ multiplex PCR, and the TCRdb table lists in-frame clones only, not all of them. From that table come the V and J calls and clone size; the DNA was used to work out D and trimming. The profile covers 220,000 or so clones, with about 89% appearing a single time and about 6.3% taken by the ten largest. The CDR3 is 15 amino acids. Germline loops: CDR1 LNHDA, CDR2 SQIVND (reference sequence). V was clipped by 4 bases and J by 8 bases; unmatched bases: 9.

Sequenced material: peripheral blood. This chain joins TRBV19 and TRBJ2-1; TRBD2 matches 9 bases. This sequence originates from a man aged 60-69 years who had recovered from COVID-19. The CDR3 reads CASSTPGSGRDEQFF. In DNA form, the CDR3 reads TGTGCCAGTAGTACCCCGGGTAGCGGGAGAGATGAGCAGTTCTTC. The complete variable domain, with remaining parts taken from reference TRBV19 and TRBJ2-1, reads DGGITQSPKYLFRKEGQNVTLSCEQNLNHDAMYWYRQDPGQGLRLIYYSQIVNDFQKGDIAEGYSVSREKKESFPLTVTSAQKNPTAFYLCASSTPGSGRDEQFFGPGTRLTVL.